This T cell receptor beta chain was documented in a study of OX40 agonist ivuxolimab in advanced cancers. The CDR3 is 11 amino acids. V lost 5 bases, J lost 6 bases, and 7 bases lay in between. Germline V gene sequence: CDR1 LNHDA, CDR2 SQIVND (reference sequence). Repertoires were generated with immunoSEQ multiplex PCR, while TCRdb's copy carries only in-frame clones and drops some. This table holds 30,000 to 45,000 clones, roughly 78% found once. This clone turned up a few times. The gene calls are TRBV19 and TRBJ1-1; D is ambiguous. The material sequenced was CD4+ or CD8+ T cells sorted from blood, taken in a trial of the OX40 agonist ivuxolimab. The clonotype originates from an adult with an advanced solid tumor such as melanoma, head and neck, liver or kidney cancer. The CDR3 reads CASSLLSEAFF. CDR3 in DNA: TGTGCCAGTAGTTTGCTTTCTGAAGCTTTCTTT.